A single T cell receptor beta chain is shown here with its context. The sample originates from a study of blood T cell repertoires in COVID-19. Study-wide context: Both acute and convalescent COVID-19 samples were obtained from the United States, Italy and Spain.

The CDR3 loop spans 15 amino acids. Germline CDR1 SGDLS, CDR2 YYNGEE. Trimming removed 5 bases at V and 1 base at J, with 15 bases between. Generated by immunoSEQ multiplex PCR, the TCRdb table keeps only in-frame clones and is missing some. In the table there are 95,000 to 150,000 clones, 71% of which are singletons. The sample was peripheral blood. The sequence derives from a human donor with acute or convalescent COVID-19. The donor label of this sample is uncertain. The chain uses TRBV9 and TRBJ1-1, with D perhaps matching TRBD1 (6 bases). The CDR3 sequence is CASRPRQAQNTEAFF. The CDR3 region has the DNA TGTGCCAGCAGGCCCAGACAGGCCCAGAACACTGAAGCTTTCTTT.